These 2 T cell receptor beta chains share one sample of origin, sequenced in a study of control samples from healthy donors and cancer patients. Assay: immunoSEQ multiplex PCR; the TCRdb copy retains only in-frame clones and omits some. This table has about 160,000 clones, around 94% appearing once. The sequencing sample was made of PBMCs. These receptors were obtained from a man between 60 and 70 years old with colorectal cancer.

V usage is TRBV6-2 or TRBV6-3 and J usage is TRBJ2-7, with D unresolved. Deletions cut 5 bases from V and 7 bases from J, with 12 bases between. Germline assignment: CDR1 MNHEY and CDR2 SVGEGT. This CDR3 comprises 12 residues. The CDR3 protein is CASSPPIGEQYF. DNA of the CDR3: TGTGCCAGCAGTCCCCCGATTGGGGAGCAGTACTTC.

The chain carries TRBV3-1 (or the pseudogene TRBV3-2) and TRBJ1-1; D is undetermined. CDR3 length: 13 residues. Trimming left V 0 bases short and J 8 bases short, with 10 bases between. Germline values: CDR1 LGHDT, CDR2 YNNKEL (reference sequence). The CDR3 region is CASSQDSEREAFF. The CDR3 DNA reads TGTGCCAGCAGCCAAGATTCGGAAAGGGAAGCTTTCTTT.